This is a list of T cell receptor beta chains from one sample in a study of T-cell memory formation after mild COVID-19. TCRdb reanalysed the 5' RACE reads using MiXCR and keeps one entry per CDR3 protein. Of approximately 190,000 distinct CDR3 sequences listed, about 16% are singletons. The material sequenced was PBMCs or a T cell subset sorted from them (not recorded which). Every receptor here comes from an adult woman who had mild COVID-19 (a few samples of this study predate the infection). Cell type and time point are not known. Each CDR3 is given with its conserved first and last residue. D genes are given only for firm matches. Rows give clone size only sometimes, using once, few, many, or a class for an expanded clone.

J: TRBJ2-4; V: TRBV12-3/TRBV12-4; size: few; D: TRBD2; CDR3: CASSYSAGVENIQYF; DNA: TGTGCCAGCAGTTATTCCGCGGGAGTGGAAAACATTCAGTACTTC
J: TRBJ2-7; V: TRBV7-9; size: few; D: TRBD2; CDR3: CASSHGLASYEQYF; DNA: TGTGCCAGCAGCCACGGACTAGCGAGCTACGAGCAGTACTTC
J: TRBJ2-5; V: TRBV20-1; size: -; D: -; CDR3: CSALGRPETQYF; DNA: TGCAGTGCTCTGGGTCGTCCGGAGACCCAGTACTTC
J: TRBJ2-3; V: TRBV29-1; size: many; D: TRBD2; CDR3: CSVGLAGAVGDTQYF; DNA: TGCAGCGTTGGACTAGCGGGTGCCGTGGGAGATACGCAGTATTTT
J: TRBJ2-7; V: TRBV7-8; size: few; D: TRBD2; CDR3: CASSSTAGTSRPYEQYF; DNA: TGTGCCAGCAGCTCGACCGCCGGGACTAGCAGACCCTACGAGCAGTACTTC
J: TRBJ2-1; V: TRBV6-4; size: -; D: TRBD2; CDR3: CASSLGTSGLSSYNEQFF; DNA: TGTGCCAGCAGCCTGGGGACTAGCGGCCTAAGCTCCTACAATGAGCAGTTCTTC
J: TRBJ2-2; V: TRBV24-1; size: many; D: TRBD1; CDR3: CATSDWGQANTGELFF; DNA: TGTGCCACCAGTGATTGGGGACAGGCGAACACCGGGGAGCTGTTTTTT
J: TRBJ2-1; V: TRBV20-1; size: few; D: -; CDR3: CSAAPSAGWAQFF; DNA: TGCAGTGCTGCCCCAAGTGCGGGCTGGGCGCAGTTCTTC
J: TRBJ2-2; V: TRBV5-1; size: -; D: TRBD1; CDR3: CASSYQGAFGELFF; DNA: TGCGCCAGCAGCTACCAGGGGGCATTCGGGGAGCTGTTTTTT
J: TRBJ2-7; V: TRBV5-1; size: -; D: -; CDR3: CASSLELSAYEQYF; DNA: TGCGCCAGCAGCTTGGAGCTGTCCGCCTACGAGCAGTACTTC
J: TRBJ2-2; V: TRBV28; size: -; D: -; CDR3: CASSGGLNTGELFF; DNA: TGTGCCAGCAGTGGGGGGCTGAACACCGGGGAGCTGTTTTTT
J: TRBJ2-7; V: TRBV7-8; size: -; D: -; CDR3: CASSLARRGDYEQYF; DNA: TGTGCCAGCAGCTTAGCACGGCGGGGAGACTACGAGCAGTACTTC
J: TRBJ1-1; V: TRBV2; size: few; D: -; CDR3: CASRAIVRGRTEAFF; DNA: TGTGCCAGCAGGGCTATCGTTAGGGGTCGGACTGAAGCTTTCTTT
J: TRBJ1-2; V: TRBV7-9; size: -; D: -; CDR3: CAGGGSYGYTF; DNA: TGTGCCGGCGGGGGGAGCTATGGCTACACCTTC
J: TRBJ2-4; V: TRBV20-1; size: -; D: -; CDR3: CSASVRVKNIQYF; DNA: TGCAGTGCTAGTGTCAGGGTCAAAAACATTCAGTACTTC
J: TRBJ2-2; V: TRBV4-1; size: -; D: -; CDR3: CASSQVAGTGELFF; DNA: TGCGCCAGCAGCCAAGTCGCCGGCACCGGGGAGCTGTTTTTT
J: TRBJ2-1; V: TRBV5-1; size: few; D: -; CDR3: CASSPASGRAGEQFF; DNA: TGCGCCAGCAGCCCCGCGTCGGGGCGGGCCGGTGAGCAGTTCTTC
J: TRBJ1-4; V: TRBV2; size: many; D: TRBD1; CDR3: CASSDSGQRHEKLFF; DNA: TGTGCCAGCAGTGACTCGGGACAGAGGCATGAAAAACTGTTTTTT
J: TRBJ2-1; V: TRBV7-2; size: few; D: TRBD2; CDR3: CASTTSAGNEQFF; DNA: TGTGCCAGCACGACTAGCGCGGGGAATGAGCAGTTCTTC
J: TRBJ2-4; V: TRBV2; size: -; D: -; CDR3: CASSEAKNIQYF; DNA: TGTGCCAGCAGTGAAGCCAAAAACATTCAGTACTTC
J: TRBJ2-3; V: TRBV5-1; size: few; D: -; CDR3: CASSLRPRGSTDTQYF; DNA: TGCGCCAGCAGCTTGAGACCAAGGGGTAGCACAGATACGCAGTATTTT
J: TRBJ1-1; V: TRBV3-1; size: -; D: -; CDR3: CASSQGNLPAEAFF; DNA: TGTGCCAGCAGCCAAGGGAACCTACCGGCTGAAGCTTTCTTT
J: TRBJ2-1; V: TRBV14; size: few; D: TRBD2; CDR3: CASSLTSGSGGQFF; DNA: TGTGCCAGCAGCCTGACTAGCGGGAGCGGGGGGCAGTTCTTC
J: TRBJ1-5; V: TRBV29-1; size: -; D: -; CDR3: CSVPGGWMVYQPQHF; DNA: TGCAGCGTCCCCGGTGGCTGGATGGTCTATCAGCCCCAGCATTTT
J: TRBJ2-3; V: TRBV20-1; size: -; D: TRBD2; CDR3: CSAEARGGVTDTQYF; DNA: TGCAGTGCAGAGGCCCGGGGGGGCGTCACAGATACGCAGTATTTT
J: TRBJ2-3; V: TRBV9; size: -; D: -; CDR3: CASSVGETWAQYF; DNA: TGTGCCAGCAGCGTAGGGGAGACTTGGGCGCAGTATTTT
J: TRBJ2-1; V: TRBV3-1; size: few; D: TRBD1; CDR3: CASSRGGDRGNEQFF; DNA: TGTGCCAGCAGCCGAGGGGGGGACAGGGGCAATGAGCAGTTCTTC
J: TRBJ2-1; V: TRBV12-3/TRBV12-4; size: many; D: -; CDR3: CASSLGQGPYNEQFF; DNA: TGTGCCAGCAGTTTGGGTCAGGGCCCCTACAATGAGCAGTTCTTC
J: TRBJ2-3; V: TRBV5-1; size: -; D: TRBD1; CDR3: CASSWTGGGTDTQYF; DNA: TGCGCCAGCAGCTGGACAGGTGGGGGCACAGATACGCAGTATTTT
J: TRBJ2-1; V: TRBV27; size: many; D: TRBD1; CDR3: CASSLWTGGSEQFF; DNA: TGTGCCAGCAGTCTTTGGACAGGGGGTAGTGAGCAGTTCTTC
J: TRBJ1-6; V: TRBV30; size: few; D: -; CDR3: CAWSWRAPNSPLHF; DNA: TGTGCCTGGAGTTGGAGGGCGCCTAATTCACCCCTCCACTTT
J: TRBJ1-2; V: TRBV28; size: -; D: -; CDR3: CASSRQIYGYTF; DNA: TGTGCCAGCAGCCGACAGATCTATGGCTACACCTTC
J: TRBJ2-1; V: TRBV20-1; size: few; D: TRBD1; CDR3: CSARPGQGYNEQFF; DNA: TGCAGTGCTAGACCGGGACAGGGCTACAATGAGCAGTTCTTC
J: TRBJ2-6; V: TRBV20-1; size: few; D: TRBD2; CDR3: CSARDSGGFRSGANVLTF; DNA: TGCAGTGCTAGAGATAGCGGGGGCTTTCGCTCTGGGGCCAACGTCCTGACTTTC
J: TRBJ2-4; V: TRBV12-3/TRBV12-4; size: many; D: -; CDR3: CASSLRHLNIQYF; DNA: TGTGCCAGCAGTTTACGGCACCTAAACATTCAGTACTTC
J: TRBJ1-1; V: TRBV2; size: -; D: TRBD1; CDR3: CASRWEGATEAFF; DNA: TGTGCCAGCAGATGGGAGGGGGCGACTGAAGCTTTCTTT
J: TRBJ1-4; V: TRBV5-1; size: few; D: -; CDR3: CASSSLATNEKLFF; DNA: TGCGCCAGCAGTTCGCTTGCAACTAATGAAAAACTGTTTTTT
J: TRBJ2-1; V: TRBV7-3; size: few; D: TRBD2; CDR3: CASSPSAGGMGEQFF; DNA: TGTGCCAGCAGCCCCTCGGCGGGAGGGATGGGTGAGCAGTTCTTC
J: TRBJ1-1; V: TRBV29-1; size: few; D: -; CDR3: CSTSEQENTEAFF; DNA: TGCAGCACCTCAGAACAGGAGAACACTGAAGCTTTCTTT
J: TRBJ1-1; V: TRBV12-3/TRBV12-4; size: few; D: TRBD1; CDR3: CASSSWTGGTEAFF; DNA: TGTGCCAGCAGTTCGTGGACAGGGGGCACTGAAGCTTTCTTT
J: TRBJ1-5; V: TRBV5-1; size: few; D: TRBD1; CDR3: CASSLVAGGQPQHF; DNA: TGCGCCAGCAGCTTGGTAGCAGGGGGACAGCCCCAGCATTTT
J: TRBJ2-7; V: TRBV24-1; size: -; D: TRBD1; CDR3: CATSPGQGYEQYF; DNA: TGTGCCACCAGCCCGGGACAGGGATACGAGCAGTACTTC
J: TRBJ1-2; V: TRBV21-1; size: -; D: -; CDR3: CASSKMGDRPGKNYGYTF; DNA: TGTGCCAGCAGCAAAATGGGAGACAGACCTGGGAAGAACTATGGCTACACCTTC
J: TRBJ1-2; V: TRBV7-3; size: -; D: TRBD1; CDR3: CASSPGQAPANYGYTF; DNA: TGTGCCAGCAGCCCCGGACAGGCGCCAGCTAACTATGGCTACACCTTC
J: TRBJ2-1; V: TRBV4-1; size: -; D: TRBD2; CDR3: CASSFSRSLAGGPGSYNEQFF; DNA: TGCGCCAGCAGCTTCTCTCGGTCGCTAGCGGGGGGGCCCGGGTCCTACAATGAGCAGTTCTTC